These 26 T cell receptor beta chains originate from one sample sequenced in a study of blood T cell repertoires in COVID-19. Clones were read by immunoSEQ multiplex PCR, and TCRdb kept only the in-frame ones, dropping some. The sample consists of approximately 390,000 clones, around 91% of them appearing once. The sample comprised peripheral blood. The source of these receptors is a man between 18 and 29 years old with active or convalescent COVID-19.

The chain links TRBV21-1 to TRBJ1-5. TRBV21-1 is a pseudogene segment. The CDR3 length is 13 residues. The CDR3 nucleotides read TGTGCCAGGTCCGGGTTGGGTGGGCAGCCCCAGCATTTT. It codes for CARSGLGGQPQHF.

The V and J genes are TRBV19 and TRBJ1-2, with 9 bases matching TRBD1. Unmatched junction bases numbered 4, after V lost 6 bases and J lost 5 bases. Germline V gives CDR1 LNHDA, CDR2 SQIVND (reference sequence). The CDR3 extends over 13 amino acids. The CDR3 coding sequence is TGTGCCAGTAGGACAGGGGGGGAGTATGGCTACACCTTC. The encoded protein is CASRTGGEYGYTF. Looking up the rest from reference TRBV19 and TRBJ1-2 gives the full variable domain: DGGITQSPKYLFRKEGQNVTLSCEQNLNHDAMYWYRQDPGQGLRLIYYSQIVNDFQKGDIAEGYSVSREKKESFPLTVTSAQKNPTAFYLCASRTGGEYGYTFGSGTRLTVV.

V is TRBV5-4 and J is TRBJ1-2; a weak D match, TRBD1 (6 bases). V lost 0 bases and J 7 bases, leaving 10 bases between the germline ends. The CDR3 has 13 amino acids. Germline lookup yields CDR1 SGHNT and CDR2 YYREEE (reference sequence). CDR3 residues: CASSLDTGSGYTF. For the CDR3, the DNA is TGTGCCAGCAGCTTGGACACAGGGAGTGGCTACACCTTC.

The genes are TRBV30 and TRBJ2-7; D remains unclear. CDR3 length equals 12 residues. Germline assignment: CDR1 GTSNPN and CDR2 SVGIG (reference sequence). Between the trimmed V and J ends, which lost 5 bases and 5 bases, there was a span of 13 bases. The CDR3 reads CAWSRQVDEQYF. The DNA of the CDR3 is TGTGCCTGGTCGCGTCAAGTCGACGAGCAGTACTTC.

The chain uses TRBV9 and TRBJ2-2; D gene ambiguous. The CDR3 totals 13 residues. V lost 3 bases, J lost 3 bases, and 6 bases lay in between. The V gene's germline CDR1 is SGDLS and CDR2 YYNGEE. The CDR3 sequence is CASSASHTGELFF. The CDR3 bases are TGTGCCAGCAGCGCTAGTCACACCGGGGAGCTGTTTTTT.

The CDR3 sequence is CASSQGRAPSYEQYF. CDR3 DNA: TGCGCCAGCAGCCAAGGGCGGGCCCCCTCCTACGAGCAGTACTTC. The chain is built from TRBV4-3 and TRBJ2-7, with D possibly being TRBD2 (5 bases). V lost 1 base and J 0 bases, leaving 10 bases between the germline ends. Germline V CDR1 and CDR2: LGHNA, YSLEER. This CDR3 has 15 residues.

The chain links TRBV28 to TRBJ2-3; the match to TRBD2 covers 9 bases. There are 15 residues in the CDR3. Per the germline V gene, CDR1 is MDHEN and CDR2 is SYDVKM. With 11 bases clipped from V and 4 bases from J, the junction kept 13 bases outside the gene matches. In DNA form, the CDR3 reads TGTGCCCTTAGTTCTGGCGGGGGGGCTGCAGATACGCAGTATTTT. Translated: CALSSGGGAADTQYF.

The chain recombines TRBV5-4 with TRBJ2-7, with 8 bases lining up with TRBD2. CDR1 is SGHNT and CDR2 is YYREEE in the germline V gene (reference sequence). CDR3 length: 12 residues. J gave up 6 bases and V 5 bases, and 4 bases lay outside the gene matches. CDR3 sequence: CASRGLESEQYF. The CDR3 DNA is TGTGCCAGCAGGGGACTAGAATCCGAGCAGTACTTC. Complete variable domain (other parts from reference TRBV5-4 and TRBJ2-7): ETGVTQSPTHLIKTRGQQVTLRCSSQSGHNTVSWYQQALGQGPQFIFQYYREEENGRGNFPPRFSGLQFPNYSSELNVNALELDDSALYLCASRGLESEQYFGPGTRLTVT.

The CDR3 protein is CASSGGTAQETQYF. The DNA of the CDR3 is TGTGCCAGCAGCGGCGGGACAGCCCAAGAGACCCAGTACTTC. The chain links TRBV5-6 to TRBJ2-5, with D perhaps matching TRBD1 (7 bases). The CDR3 runs 14 residues. Germline loops: CDR1 SGHDT, CDR2 YYEEEE. Trimming removed 4 bases at V and 1 base at J, with 11 bases between.

This clone has a single count. The V gene is TRBV6-1, the J gene TRBJ1-1; no reliable D call. V was shortened by 2 bases and J by 0 bases, with 16 bases between the two germline ends. In germline, CDR1 is MNHNS, CDR2 SASEGT. The CDR3 has 17 amino acids. The CDR3 spells CASSEKVPGLMNTEAFF. The CDR3 bases are TGTGCCAGCAGTGAAAAGGTGCCAGGATTAATGAACACTGAAGCTTTCTTT.

The J gene is TRBJ2-1, the V gene TRBV7-9; 12 bases line up with TRBD2. Trimming took 6 bases from V and 12 from J; bases not matched to a gene: 9. This CDR3 has 14 residues. Germline V gene data show CDR1 as SEHNR and CDR2 as FQNEAQ (reference sequence). DNA for the CDR3: TGTGCCAGCAGTTTTACATCGACTAGCGGGAGGCAGTTCTTC. Amino acids: CASSFTSTSGRQFF.

The chain employs TRBV25-1 and TRBJ1-3, with a possible D match to TRBD1 (5 bases). Trimming stripped 5 bases from V and 0 bases from J, with 14 bases between. The V gene's germline CDR1 is MGHDK and CDR2 SYGVNS. The length of the CDR3 is 16 residues. DNA for the CDR3: TGTGCCAGCAGTTCAAATAGTAGGGGCTCTGGAAACACCATATATTTT. Amino acid sequence: CASSSNSRGSGNTIYF.

The rearrangement links TRBV6-2 or TRBV6-3 to TRBJ2-7; 7 bases line up with TRBD2. In germline, CDR1 is MNHEY, CDR2 SVGEGT. This CDR3 is 12 amino acids long. Trimming took 6 bases from V and 3 from J; bases not matched to a gene: 2. The CDR3 here is CASSRTSYEQYF. The CDR3 DNA reads as TGTGCCAGCAGCCGGACTAGCTACGAGCAGTACTTC.

The chain recombines TRBV5-6 with TRBJ1-5; D not resolved. V shed 4 bases and J shed 0 bases, with 20 bases lying between them. CDR3 length: 18 residues. Germline V gives CDR1 SGHDT, CDR2 YYEEEE. The CDR3 coding sequence is TGTGCCAGCAGCATCCTCAACTCGCCACTCAATAGCAATCAGCCCCAGCATTTT. Amino acid sequence: CASSILNSPLNSNQPQHF.

This chain uses TRBV18 with TRBJ2-2; possibly TRBD2 for D (5 bases). V shed 5 bases and J shed 9 bases, with 19 bases lying between them. Looked up from germline, CDR1 is KGHSH and CDR2 is LQKENI. The CDR3 runs to 15 residues. DNA for the CDR3: TGTGCCAGCTCATCCCCGCAAGAGGAGGTCTGGGAGCTGTTTTTT. Amino acids: CASSSPQEEVWELFF.

The V call is TRBV27, the J call TRBJ1-2; 9 bases match TRBD1. Germline CDR1 reads MNHEY; CDR2 reads SMNVEV (reference sequence). This CDR3 spans 15 amino acids. V was pared by 6 bases and J by 5 bases, with 10 bases of the junction left unmatched. CDR3 nucleotides: TGTGCCAGCAGCCGAAAGACAGGGGGTAGTTATGGCTACACCTTC. Translated: CASSRKTGGSYGYTF.

The rearrangement uses TRBV9 and TRBJ2-7; the D gene is possibly TRBD2 (6 bases). Trimming pared 0 bases from V and 2 bases from J, leaving 12 bases between. The CDR3 contains 15 residues. The germline V gene has CDR1 SGDLS and CDR2 YYNGEE. The CDR3 nucleotides are TGTGCCAGCAGCGTAGGGGGTAGCGGAGCCTACGAGCAGTACTTC. Residues: CASSVGGSGAYEQYF.

The rearrangement uses TRBV5-1 and TRBJ2-7; 7 nucleotides match TRBD2. Germline trimming cut 3 bases from V and 0 bases from J; bases unmatched to any gene: 3. There are 14 residues in the CDR3. Germline V CDR1 and CDR2: SGHRS, YFSETQ. The CDR3 reads CASSWEGSSYEQYF. The CDR3 region has the DNA TGCGCCAGCAGCTGGGAGGGGAGCTCCTACGAGCAGTACTTC. The full variable domain, completed using reference TRBV5-1 and TRBJ2-7, is KAGVTQTPRYLIKTRGQQVTLSCSPISGHRSVSWYQQTPGQGLQFLFEYFSETQRNKGNFPGRFSGRQFSNSRSEMNVSTLELGDSALYLCASSWEGSSYEQYFGPGTRLTVT.

This clone came up a few times. This chain uses TRBV5-1 with TRBJ2-1; 7 nucleotides agree with TRBD2. The CDR3 has 14 residues. In germline, CDR1 is SGHRS, CDR2 YFSETQ. V lost 1 base, J lost 5 bases, and 3 bases stayed unmatched. CDR3 region: CASSLTSVDNEQFF. The DNA of the CDR3 is TGCGCCAGCAGCTTGACTAGCGTCGACAATGAGCAGTTCTTC.

This chain connects TRBV7-9 to TRBJ2-3; tentative D call: TRBD1 (6 bases). CDR1 SEHNR and CDR2 FQNEAQ come from the germline V gene (reference sequence). V was clipped by 2 bases and J by 0 bases, with 9 bases between them. The CDR3 length is 15 residues. The chain's CDR3 is CASSLSRGSTDTQYF. The DNA for the CDR3 is TGTGCCAGCAGCTTATCCAGGGGAAGCACAGATACGCAGTATTTT.

The chain employs TRBV9 and TRBJ2-1, with TRBD2 identical over 8 bases. Looked up from germline, CDR1 is SGDLS and CDR2 is YYNGEE. V shed 2 bases and J 4 bases; nucleotides not matched to a gene: 5. The CDR3 sequence is 15 residues long. CDR3 protein: CASSVGTSEYNEQFF. The DNA of the CDR3 is TGTGCCAGCAGCGTCGGGACTAGTGAGTACAATGAGCAGTTCTTC.

The J gene is TRBJ1-6, the V gene TRBV27; TRBD1 matches 8 bases. CDR3 length: 14 residues. The germline gives CDR1 MNHEY, CDR2 SMNVEV (reference sequence). The junction had 7 bases not matched to a gene; V was cut back by 5 bases and J by 10 bases. As DNA, the CDR3 is TGTGCCAGCAGTCCCGGGACAGGAGGATCACCCCTCCACTTT. Protein product: CASSPGTGGSPLHF.

The chain couples TRBV7-2 to TRBJ1-2; D is unresolved. CDR3 length equals 13 residues. V lost 5 bases to trimming and J lost 4 bases, with 11 bases between them. CDR1 is SGHTA, CDR2 FQGNSA, per germline. CDR3 nucleotides: TGTGCCAGCAGCAACAGAGTGAGCTATGGCTACACCTTC. Translation gives CASSNRVSYGYTF.

The V gene is TRBV5-1, the J gene TRBJ2-1, with D unresolved. The CDR3 runs to 15 residues. In germline, CDR1 is SGHRS, CDR2 YFSETQ. V gave up 1 base and J gave up 5 bases, with 13 bases separating them. The CDR3 loop is CASSLRVASNNEQFF. The CDR3 DNA reads as TGCGCCAGCAGCTTGAGAGTCGCTTCCAACAATGAGCAGTTCTTC. Variable domain in full (rest from reference TRBV5-1 and TRBJ2-1): KAGVTQTPRYLIKTRGQQVTLSCSPISGHRSVSWYQQTPGQGLQFLFEYFSETQRNKGNFPGRFSGRQFSNSRSEMNVSTLELGDSALYLCASSLRVASNNEQFFGPGTRLTVL.

In this sample, this clone turned up once. CDR3 sequence (DNA): TGTGCCAGCAGTTACGGCGGTAGCGGGAGCACAGATACGCAGTATTTT. It encodes CASSYGGSGSTDTQYF. The chain carries TRBV6-5 and TRBJ2-3; the match to TRBD2 covers 7 bases. The CDR3 sequence is 16 residues long. Germline trimming cut 2 bases from V and 0 bases from J; bases unmatched to any gene: 5. Germline V CDR1 and CDR2: MNHEY, SVGAGI.

The chain carries TRBV7-2 and TRBJ1-2; D is unresolved. Looked up from germline, CDR1 is SGHTA and CDR2 is FQGNSA. Between the trimmed V and J ends, which lost 5 bases and 13 bases, there was a span of 14 bases. The CDR3 totals 11 residues. CDR3 DNA: TGTGCCAGCAGCCCAACAGATACTGCCACCTTC. It specifies CASSPTDTATF.